The 27 T cell receptor beta chains below come from one sample, sequenced in a study of OX40 agonist ivuxolimab in advanced cancers. The assay was immunoSEQ multiplex PCR, and TCRdb's table has in-frame clones only and misses some. The table includes tens of thousands of clones, about 86% detected once. The sample in question was CD4+ or CD8+ T cells sorted from blood, obtained in a trial of the OX40 agonist ivuxolimab. The receptors originated from an adult with an advanced solid tumor such as melanoma, head and neck, liver or kidney cancer.

The chain carries TRBV6-1 and TRBJ1-2; D gene unclear. The CDR3 spans 13 residues. Germline CDR1 MNHNS, CDR2 SASEGT. Trimming removed 4 bases at V and 12 bases at J, with 18 bases between. CDR3 region: CASSADGSRADTF. For the CDR3, the DNA is TGTGCCAGCAGTGCCGACGGTTCGCGGGCTGACACCTTC.

V is TRBV7-9 and J is TRBJ2-5; D call uncertain. Trimming left V 3 bases short and J 3 bases short, with 11 bases between. The CDR3 spans 14 residues. Germline V gene data show CDR1 as SEHNR and CDR2 as FQNEAQ (reference sequence). The DNA of the CDR3 is TGTGCCAGCAGCTTGGGCCAGGAGAAAGAGACCCAGTACTTC. Amino acids: CASSLGQEKETQYF.

The gene calls are TRBV13 and TRBJ2-3; 8 bases match TRBD2. The CDR3 length is 17 residues. Germline CDR1 is PRHDT and CDR2 is FYEKMQ (reference sequence). The ends lost 2 bases at V and 7 bases at J; junction bases unmatched: 14. CDR3 in amino acids: CASSLISGGRSRNTQYF. For the CDR3, the DNA is TGTGCCAGCAGCTTAATCAGCGGGGGTAGGTCGAGAAATACGCAGTATTTT. The full variable domain, with the rest looked up from reference TRBV13 and TRBJ2-3, is AAGVIQSPRHLIKEKRETATLKCYPIPRHDTVYWYQQGPGQDPQFLISFYEKMQSDKGSIPDRFSAQQFSDYHSELNMSSLELGDSALYFCASSLISGGRSRNTQYFGPGTRLTVL.

This CDR3 reads CASGQSSYEQYF. The CDR3 bases are TGTGCCAGCGGACAGAGTTCCTACGAGCAGTACTTC. The V gene is TRBV2, the J gene TRBJ2-7; TRBD1 is a possible D gene (6 bases). V lost 8 bases, J lost 1 base, and 9 bases lay in between. CDR1 and CDR2 (germline): SNHLY, FYNNEI. The CDR3 contains 12 residues.

This chain connects TRBV27 to TRBJ1-1, with D possibly TRBD1 on 5 matching bases. The CDR3 is made up of 15 amino acids. Trimming removed 3 bases at V and 3 bases at J, with 14 bases between. Per germline, CDR1 MNHEY and CDR2 SMNVEV (reference sequence). CDR3 coding DNA: TGTGCCAGCAGTTTCGCAGGGTGGAGAGACACTGAAGCTTTCTTT. It specifies CASSFAGWRDTEAFF.

The chain combines TRBV10-3 with TRBJ1-6, with D perhaps TRBD1 (5 bases). Per germline, CDR1 ENHRY and CDR2 SYGVKD. The CDR3 is 14 amino acids. V dropped 10 bases and J dropped 7 bases, with 17 bases sitting between them. This chain's CDR3 is CATARDGENSPLHF. For the CDR3, the DNA is TGTGCCACAGCGAGGGACGGAGAGAATTCACCCCTCCACTTT.

There are a few counts of this clone. V and J are TRBV5-1 and TRBJ2-7; D remains unclear. CDR1 and CDR2 (germline): SGHRS, YFSETQ. The CDR3 is made up of 13 amino acids. The V gene lost 5 bases and the J gene lost 0 bases, with 9 bases spanning the gap. CDR3 in DNA: TGCGCCAGCAGGCATTCGAGCTCCTACGAGCAGTACTTC. This gives the protein CASRHSSSYEQYF.

The chain carries TRBV28 and TRBJ1-5; D is unresolved. V lost 3 bases to trimming and J lost 1 base, with 10 bases between them. There are 15 residues in the CDR3. Germline loops: CDR1 MDHEN, CDR2 SYDVKM. For the CDR3, the DNA is TGTGCCAGCAGTTTCGAGGGTGGGAGCAATCAGCCCCAGCATTTT. Encoded protein: CASSFEGGSNQPQHF.

CDR3: CASSESLLIENEQFF. The CDR3 DNA is TGTGCCAGCAGTGAAAGTTTGCTTATCGAGAATGAGCAGTTCTTC. V gene TRBV6-1 combines with J gene TRBJ2-1; D unclear. The CDR3 sequence is 15 residues long. V was shortened by 2 bases and J by 7 bases, with 15 bases between the two germline ends. CDR1 is MNHNS and CDR2 is SASEGT in the germline V gene.

This chain joins TRBV28 and TRBJ1-1; 9 positions agree with TRBD1. J was trimmed by 4 bases and V by 6 bases; bases with no gene match: 9. Germline lookup yields CDR1 MDHEN and CDR2 SYDVKM. This CDR3 is 15 amino acids long. CDR3 residues: CASSFPGTGITEAFF. CDR3 in DNA: TGTGCCAGCAGCTTCCCCGGGACAGGGATCACTGAAGCTTTCTTT.

V usage is TRBV7-9 and J usage is TRBJ1-4, with a possible D match to TRBD1 (6 bases). The CDR3 loop spans 14 amino acids. V was pared by 5 bases and J by 8 bases, with 15 bases between. Per the germline V gene, CDR1 is SEHNR and CDR2 is FQNEAQ (reference sequence). CDR3 nucleotide sequence: TGTGCCAGCAGCAAACAGGGATGGGAGGAAAAACTGTTTTTT. Its protein product is CASSKQGWEEKLFF. Full variable domain (outside the CDR3, taken from reference TRBV7-9 and TRBJ1-4): DTGVSQNPRHKITKRGQNVTFRCDPISEHNRLYWYRQTLGQGPEFLTYFQNEAQLEKSRLLSDRFSAERPKGSFSTLEIQRTEQGDSAMYLCASSKQGWEEKLFFGSGTQLSVL.

V gene TRBV7-6 combines with J gene TRBJ2-1; 10 nucleotides line up with TRBD2. From germline, CDR1 is SGHVS and CDR2 FNYEAQ. The CDR3 sequence is 13 residues long. The V segment lost 3 bases and the J segment 8 bases; nucleotides outside the gene matches: 1. The CDR3 protein is CASSFTSGDEQFF. The CDR3 DNA follows: TGTGCCAGCAGCTTCACTAGCGGGGATGAGCAGTTCTTC.

The chain is built from TRBV6-5 and TRBJ2-2, with 7 bases lining up with TRBD1. The CDR3 totals 16 residues. The germline gives CDR1 MNHEY, CDR2 SVGAGI. V shed 4 bases, J shed 3 bases, and the junction held 8 bases outside the gene matches. Written as DNA, the CDR3 is TGTGCCAGCAGTTTGGACAGGACGGCTTACACCGGGGAGCTGTTTTTT. It codes for CASSLDRTAYTGELFF.

J is TRBJ2-1 and V is TRBV6-8; D is uncertain. The germline CDR1 and CDR2 sequences are MNHGY and SAAAGT. V was cut by 7 bases and J by 0 bases, with 25 bases left in between. The CDR3 loop spans 19 amino acids. The CDR3 DNA follows: TGTGCCAGCACCCCCCCCCAAGAGATACCAGAGAGCTCCTACAATGAGCAGTTCTTC. It is translated as CASTPPQEIPESSYNEQFF.

V is TRBV7-8 and J is TRBJ1-4; tentative D call: TRBD1 (5 bases). V was pared by 2 bases and J by 8 bases, with 12 bases between. The CDR3 loop spans 14 amino acids. The germline gives CDR1 SGHVS, CDR2 FQNEAQ. The CDR3 DNA sequence: TGTGCCAGCAGCTTACAGGGTCGGTGGGAAAAACTGTTTTTT. Protein product: CASSLQGRWEKLFF.

This rearrangement joins TRBV10-3 to TRBJ1-2; 9 bases fit TRBD1. Germline CDR1 and CDR2: ENHRY and SYGVKD. The CDR3 extends over 15 amino acids. The ends lost 6 bases at V and 8 bases at J; junction bases unmatched: 13. The CDR3 protein is CAISEQGASGKGYTF. As DNA, the CDR3 is TGTGCCATCAGCGAACAGGGGGCATCGGGGAAGGGCTACACCTTC.

In DNA form, the CDR3 reads TGCGCCAGCAGCTTGGAGGCAGGGTTGGGCGATGAGCAGTTCTTC. Its translation: CASSLEAGLGDEQFF. V is TRBV5-1 and J is TRBJ2-1; D is possibly TRBD1 (5 bases). Looked up from germline, CDR1 is SGHRS and CDR2 is YFSETQ. This CDR3 comprises 15 residues. V lost 0 bases and J 8 bases, leaving 15 bases between the germline ends.

The chain recombines TRBV2 with TRBJ2-1; 9 bases align to TRBD1. Germline V gene data show CDR1 as SNHLY and CDR2 as FYNNEI. The junction had 2 bases not matched to a gene; V was cut back by 1 base and J by 7 bases. The CDR3 has 14 amino acids. CDR3 amino acids: CASSEETGGNEQFF. The CDR3 DNA reads as TGTGCCAGCAGTGAAGAGACAGGGGGAAATGAGCAGTTCTTC.

The chain combines TRBV5-1 with TRBJ2-1; 12 nucleotides align to TRBD2. This CDR3 contains 18 residues. The junction had 12 bases not matched to a gene; V was cut back by 1 base and J by 7 bases. From germline, CDR1 is SGHRS and CDR2 YFSETQ. The CDR3 nucleotides are TGCGCCAGCAGCTTGTTTTTTTTCCGGACTAGCGGGACGAATGAGCAGTTCTTC. Its translation is CASSLFFFRTSGTNEQFF. Combining the CDR3 with reference TRBV5-1 and TRBJ2-1 gives the whole variable domain KAGVTQTPRYLIKTRGQQVTLSCSPISGHRSVSWYQQTPGQGLQFLFEYFSETQRNKGNFPGRFSGRQFSNSRSEMNVSTLELGDSALYLCASSLFFFRTSGTNEQFFGPGTRLTVL.

V gene TRBV28 combines with J gene TRBJ1-3; a possible D gene is TRBD1 (6 bases). The germline gives CDR1 MDHEN, CDR2 SYDVKM. The ends were cut back, 6 bases at V and 0 bases at J, with 12 bases in the middle. The CDR3 runs 15 residues. The CDR3 DNA reads as TGTGCCAGCAGGGGGGGCAGATACTCTGGAAACACCATATATTTT. Translation: CASRGGRYSGNTIYF.

The chain is built from TRBV7-2 and TRBJ1-1; no definite D call. From germline, CDR1 is SGHTA and CDR2 FQGNSA. Trimming left V 5 bases short and J 1 base short, with 17 bases between. This CDR3 region has 16 residues. CDR3 protein: CASSPRHGISNTEAFF. As DNA, the CDR3 is TGTGCCAGCAGCCCAAGACACGGGATTTCGAACACTGAAGCTTTCTTT.

This chain links TRBV2 with TRBJ1-4; D might be TRBD1 (5 bases). The germline gives CDR1 SNHLY, CDR2 FYNNEI. V gave up 6 bases and J gave up 6 bases, with 11 bases separating them. CDR3 length: 13 residues. The CDR3 DNA is TGTGCCAGCAGGCGGGGGTATGATGAAAAACTGTTTTTT. Amino acid sequence: CASRRGYDEKLFF.

The chain combines TRBV4-1 with TRBJ2-1, with D perhaps assigned TRBD1 or TRBD2 (5 bases each). Germline lookup yields CDR1 MGHRA and CDR2 YSYEKL. The CDR3 extends over 20 amino acids. V gave up 2 bases and J gave up 6 bases, with 29 bases separating them. The CDR3 DNA follows: TGCGCCAGCAGCCAACCTACTCTGTCCGGGACCCCAACCCCTGGCAATGAGCAGTTCTTC. This translates into CASSQPTLSGTPTPGNEQFF.

The chain recombines TRBV20-1 with TRBJ2-3; D may be TRBD2 (6 bases). The CDR3 is made up of 11 amino acids. V dropped 6 bases and J dropped 6 bases, with 10 bases sitting between them. Per the germline V gene, CDR1 is DFQATT and CDR2 is SNEGSKA (reference sequence). DNA of the CDR3: TGCAGTGCATCACGGGGGGATACGCAGTATTTT. Translating gives CSASRGDTQYF.

The chain recombines TRBV7-2 with TRBJ1-1; 10 bases agree with TRBD1. Germline-derived CDR1 and CDR2 are SGHTA and FQGNSA. The junction had 2 bases not matched to a gene; V was cut back by 0 bases and J by 4 bases. The CDR3 loop spans 15 amino acids. The CDR3 region has the DNA TGTGCCAGCAGCTTAGCGGGACAGGGGACCACTGAAGCTTTCTTT. This codes for CASSLAGQGTTEAFF.

In nucleotides, the CDR3 is TGTGCCAGCAGCCAAGATAGGCCCAGCAAGGGTTCACCCCTCCACTTT. Translated: CASSQDRPSKGSPLHF. This rearrangement joins TRBV4-2 to TRBJ1-6; D is unclear. V lost 0 bases to trimming and J lost 9 bases, with 15 bases between them. The CDR3 covers 16 residues. Germline CDR1 LGHNA, CDR2 YNFKEQ.

About this clone itself: At one boundary the junction diverges from the germline segment, which might be a read error. The V call is TRBV7-9, the J call TRBJ1-6; TRBD1 matches 7 bases. Germline CDR1 SEHNR, CDR2 FQNEAQ (reference sequence). The CDR3 length is 14 residues. Here the CDR3 DNA reads TGTGCCAGCAGAGAGGGGGCCTACAATTCACCCCTCCACTTT. This codes for CASREGAYNSPLHF.